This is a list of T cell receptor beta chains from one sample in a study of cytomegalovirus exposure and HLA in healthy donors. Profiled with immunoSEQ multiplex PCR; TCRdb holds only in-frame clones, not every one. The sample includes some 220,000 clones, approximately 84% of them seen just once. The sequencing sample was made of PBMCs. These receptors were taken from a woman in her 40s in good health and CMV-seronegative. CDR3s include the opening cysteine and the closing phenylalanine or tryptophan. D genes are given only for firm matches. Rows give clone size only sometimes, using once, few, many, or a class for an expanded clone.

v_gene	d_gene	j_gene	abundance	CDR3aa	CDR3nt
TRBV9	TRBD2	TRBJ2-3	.	CASSVGGPWGGLNTQYF	TGTGCCAGCAGCGTAGGTGGGCCATGGGGGGGGTTAAATACGCAGTATTTT
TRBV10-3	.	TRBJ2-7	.	CAISTGTYEQYF	TGTGCCATCTCGACCGGGACCTACGAGCAGTACTTC
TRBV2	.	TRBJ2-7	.	CASRSQAAYEQYF	TGTGCCAGCAGGTCGCAGGCCGCCTACGAGCAGTACTTC
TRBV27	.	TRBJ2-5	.	CASSPHGTQETQYF	TGTGCCAGCAGTCCCCACGGGACTCAAGAGACCCAGTACTTC
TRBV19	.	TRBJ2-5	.	CASSGQGLSQTQYF	TGTGCCAGTAGTGGGCAGGGCCTTAGTCAGACCCAGTACTTC
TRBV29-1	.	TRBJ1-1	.	CSVTSPSTGNTEAFF	TGCAGCGTCACCTCCCCCTCGACAGGGAACACTGAAGCTTTCTTT
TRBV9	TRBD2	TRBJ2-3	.	CASSVAGGGGTQYF	TGTGCCAGCAGCGTAGCGGGCGGGGGAGGTACGCAGTATTTT
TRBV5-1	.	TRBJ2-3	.	CASSSDSSSTDTQYF	TGCGCCAGCAGCTCGGACAGCTCTAGCACAGATACGCAGTATTTT
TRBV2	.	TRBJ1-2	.	CASTSDTYGYTF	TGTGCCAGCACCTCAGATACCTATGGCTACACCTTC
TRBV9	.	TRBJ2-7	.	CASSVDHSSYEQYF	TGTGCCAGCAGCGTAGATCACAGTTCCTACGAGCAGTACTTC
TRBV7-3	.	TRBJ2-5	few	CASSLGGTQEETQYF	TGTGCCAGCAGCCTGGGAGGGACACAAGAAGAGACCCAGTACTTC
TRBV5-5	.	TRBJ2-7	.	CASLSPYLRREQYF	TGTGCCAGCCTCTCCCCCTATCTACGTCGGGAGCAGTACTTC
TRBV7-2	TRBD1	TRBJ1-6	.	CASSDRTGSNSPLHF	TGTGCCAGCAGCGACCGGACAGGGAGTAATTCACCCCTCCACTTT
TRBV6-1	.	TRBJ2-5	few	CASSEGLRVETQYF	TGTGCCAGCAGTGAAGGACTACGGGTGGAGACCCAGTACTTC
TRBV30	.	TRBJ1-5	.	CAWSRWGGRQPQHF	TGTGCCTGGAGTCGGTGGGGGGGGCGCCAGCCCCAGCATTTT
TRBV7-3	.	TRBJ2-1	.	CASSSPGGLGNEQFF	TGTGCCAGCAGCTCCCCCGGGGGGCTAGGGAATGAGCAGTTCTTC
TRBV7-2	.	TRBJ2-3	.	CASSLGSGYTDTQYF	TGTGCCAGCAGCTTGGGAAGCGGCTACACAGATACGCAGTATTTT
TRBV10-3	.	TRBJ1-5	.	CAISESGGNQPQHF	TGTGCCATCAGTGAGTCTGGAGGGAATCAGCCCCAGCATTTT
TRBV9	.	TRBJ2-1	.	CASSLGLAHNEQFF	TGTGCCAGCAGCTTGGGCCTAGCCCACAATGAGCAGTTCTTC
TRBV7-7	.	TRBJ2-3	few	CATSPLGDTQYF	TGTGCTACTAGCCCCCTGGGAGATACGCAGTATTTT
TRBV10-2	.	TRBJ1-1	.	CASSEREGRAAFF	TGCGCCAGCAGTGAGAGGGAGGGCAGAGCGGCTTTCTTT
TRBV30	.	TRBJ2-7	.	CAWNRDRHEQYF	TGTGCCTGGAACCGAGACAGGCACGAGCAGTACTTC
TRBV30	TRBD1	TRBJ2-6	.	CAFTRDRVSRGANVLTF	TGTGCCTTCACCCGGGACAGGGTGTCCCGGGGCGCCAACGTCCTGACTTTC
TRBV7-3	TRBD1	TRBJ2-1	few	CASSRDRVMNEQFF	TGTGCCAGCAGCCGGGACAGGGTTATGAATGAGCAGTTCTTC